These T cell receptor beta chains were read from a single sample in a study of shared clonotypes between healthy human individuals. Libraries were prepared by immunoSEQ multiplex PCR; TCRdb keeps only in-frame clonotypes and omits some of them. The table records 450,000 or so clones, over 60% of them present only once. The sequencing sample was made of PBMCs. The receptors stem from a woman aged 40 to 50 in good health. Some clones in this sample may be carry-over from other donors' samples. The CDR3 runs from the conserved cysteine through the conserved F or W. A D gene is named only where the DNA matches it firmly. Size is stated for part of the rows, as once, few or many counts, or as a class when the clone is expanded.

TGTGCCAGCAGTCGAACCGACAGGGGTTACAATGAGCAGTTCTTC,CASSRTDRGYNEQFF,TRBD1,-,TRBJ2-1,TRBV7-9
TGTGCCAGCAGCACTAGCGGGGGGAACCACAATGAGCAGTTCTTC,CASSTSGGNHNEQFF,TRBD2,few,TRBJ2-1,TRBV6-4
TGTGCCATCAGTGGGACAAGTGGCTACACCTTC,CAISGTSGYTF,-,-,TRBJ1-2,TRBV10-3
TGCGCCAGCAGCTTAGGGCCTGGAAACACCATATATTTT,CASSLGPGNTIYF,-,-,TRBJ1-3,TRBV5-1
TGCGCCAGCAGCTTGGCCGGCCGGACAGGGTCCTACGAGCAGTACTTC,CASSLAGRTGSYEQYF,TRBD1,-,TRBJ2-7,TRBV5-1
TGTGCCAGCAGCCCACAGGGCAACTATGGCTACACCTTC,CASSPQGNYGYTF,-,-,TRBJ1-2,TRBV11-2
TGTGCCAGCAGTTCCCACCCCTACGAGCAGTACTTC,CASSSHPYEQYF,-,-,TRBJ2-7,TRBV28
TGTGCCAGCAAGCCCCCGGGGACAGTAACTGAAGCTTTCTTT,CASKPPGTVTEAFF,TRBD1,few,TRBJ1-1,TRBV28
TGTGCCAGCAGGTCCGGGACAGGGGACTCCTACGAGCAGTACTTC,CASRSGTGDSYEQYF,TRBD1,-,TRBJ2-7,TRBV2
TGTGCCAGCAGCTTAGGGACGGAGAACACCGGGGAGCTGTTTTTT,CASSLGTENTGELFF,-,-,TRBJ2-2,TRBV5-4
TGCGCCAGCAGCTTGGGAGAGGCAGATACGCAGTATTTT,CASSLGEADTQYF,-,few,TRBJ2-3,TRBV5-1
TGTGCCAGTACCGACCGGGACAGGGGAGTCAATGAGCAGTTCTTC,CASTDRDRGVNEQFF,TRBD1,once,TRBJ2-1,TRBV19
TGTGCCAGCCAGGGGACTAGCGGGCTTAATGAGCAGTTCTTC,CASQGTSGLNEQFF,TRBD2,few,TRBJ2-1,TRBV5-6
TGCGCCAGCAGCCAAGATTTGAGGGGAAATGAGCAGTTCTTC,CASSQDLRGNEQFF,-,-,TRBJ2-1,TRBV4-1
TGCGCCAGCAGGCCACTAGCGGGAGGTGTCTACGAGCAGTACTTC,CASRPLAGGVYEQYF,TRBD2,-,TRBJ2-7,TRBV4-1
TGTGCCAGCAGCAAACAGGATAACACTGAAGCTTTCTTT,CASSKQDNTEAFF,-,-,TRBJ1-1,TRBV5-5
TGCAGCGTTGATGAGCTCTCTGGGGCCAACGTCCTGACTTTC,CSVDELSGANVLTF,-,-,TRBJ2-6,TRBV29-1
TGTGCCTGGAGCGGGAATTCACCCCTCCACTTT,CAWSGNSPLHF,-,-,TRBJ1-6,TRBV30
TGTGCCAGCAGTTCCGGACAGGCCTCCAACGAGCAGTACTTC,CASSSGQASNEQYF,TRBD1,-,TRBJ2-7,TRBV28
TGTGCCAGTAACTCGAATACAGGGGCCGGGGAGCTGTTTTTT,CASNSNTGAGELFF,TRBD1,-,TRBJ2-2,TRBV19
TGTGCCAGTAGTACCGGGACAGTGGGGCGGAATCAGCCCCAGCATTTT,CASSTGTVGRNQPQHF,TRBD1,-,TRBJ1-5,TRBV19
TGTGCCACTTTCCCTTCAGACTCCAATTCCGAGCAGTACTTC,CATFPSDSNSEQYF,-,-,TRBJ2-7,TRBV10-3
TGCGCCAGCAGCTTGACAGCCTTGAACACTGAAGCTTTCTTT,CASSLTALNTEAFF,-,-,TRBJ1-1,TRBV5-1
TGTGCCAGCAGGGGGACAGACCTCTCTGGAAACACCATATATTTT,CASRGTDLSGNTIYF,TRBD1,-,TRBJ1-3,TRBV2
TGTGCCAGCAGAGACCGGGCTAGCAATCAGCCCCAGCATTTT,CASRDRASNQPQHF,-,-,TRBJ1-5,TRBV6-5
TGTGCCAGCAGCCGAAGAATAATGAACACTGAAGCTTTCTTT,CASSRRIMNTEAFF,-,few,TRBJ1-1,TRBV27
TGTGCCACCTTCGGGGAGGTGGTCGCTTACGAGCAGTACTTC,CATFGEVVAYEQYF,-,-,TRBJ2-7,TRBV7-3
TGCACCAGCAGGACTAGCGAGGAAGAGACCCAGTACTTC,CTSRTSEEETQYF,TRBD2,-,TRBJ2-5,TRBV10-2
TGTGCCAGCAGTGATACAGGGGGTCCCCACACTGAAGCTTTCTTT,CASSDTGGPHTEAFF,TRBD1,-,TRBJ1-1,TRBV25-1
TGTGCCAGCAGCCCCCGGACCGGCAGTTTTACCGGGGAGCTGTTTTTT,CASSPRTGSFTGELFF,-,-,TRBJ2-2,TRBV7-9
TGTGCCAGTAGAGACAGGGGACTAGCGGGAGAGACCCAGTACTTC,CASRDRGLAGETQYF,TRBD2,once,TRBJ2-5,TRBV19
TGTGCCAGTAGTGACCCAGGGATCCCTCTCTATGGCTACACCTTC,CASSDPGIPLYGYTF,-,-,TRBJ1-2,TRBV19
TGCGCCAGCAGTTCCCGACAGGGGGCTACGGGTGAGCAGTTCTTC,CASSSRQGATGEQFF,TRBD1,-,TRBJ2-1,TRBV10-1
TGTGCCAGTAGTATACCGGGACTGAACTATGGCTACACCTTC,CASSIPGLNYGYTF,-,few,TRBJ1-2,TRBV19
TGTGCCAGCAGCGTAACAGTCGAGGATACGCAGTATTTT,CASSVTVEDTQYF,-,-,TRBJ2-3,TRBV9
TGCGCCAGCAGCTCCCCCCAGGGGCAGCACAATGAGCAGTTCTTC,CASSSPQGQHNEQFF,-,-,TRBJ2-1,TRBV5-1
TGTGCCAGCAGCTTAGGGACTACCTACGAGCAGTACTTC,CASSLGTTYEQYF,-,-,TRBJ2-7,TRBV7-2
TGTGCCAGCAGTCCCTCGATTACCGGCGAAAAACTGTTTTTT,CASSPSITGEKLFF,-,-,TRBJ1-4,TRBV28
TGTGCCAGTAGATCTCCCGGGACCCCTGGGGACGAGCAGTACTTC,CASRSPGTPGDEQYF,-,-,TRBJ2-7,TRBV19
TGCGCCAGCAGACCCGGACTAGCGGGAAAAAATGAGCAGTTCTTC,CASRPGLAGKNEQFF,TRBD2,-,TRBJ2-1,TRBV4-1
TGTGCCAGCAGCTTACTAGCGGGTTCGAACACCGGGGAGCTGTTTTTT,CASSLLAGSNTGELFF,TRBD2,-,TRBJ2-2,TRBV2
TGTGCCAGCAGTATGACAGTGGACACTGAAGCTTTCTTT,CASSMTVDTEAFF,-,few,TRBJ1-1,TRBV27
TGTGCCAGCAGTGGTGTCGCAACTAATGAAAAACTGTTTTTT,CASSGVATNEKLFF,-,-,TRBJ1-4,TRBV28
TGTGCCAGCAGCAATGAGGAGGAGACAAGGGGCGCGGTTACTGAAGCTTTCTTT,CASSNEEETRGAVTEAFF,-,-,TRBJ1-1,TRBV21-1
TGTGCCTGGGGACTAGCGGGCAGGAGGGAGCTGTTTTTT,CAWGLAGRRELFF,TRBD2,-,TRBJ2-2,TRBV30
TGTGCCAGCAGCCCCGACTCTCGAGCCTACAATGAGCAGTTCTTC,CASSPDSRAYNEQFF,-,-,TRBJ2-1,TRBV6-5
TGTGCCAGCAGCTTACAGAGCCTAGCGGGAGGGCGGCAGTACTTC,CASSLQSLAGGRQYF,TRBD2,once,TRBJ2-7,TRBV7-2
TGTGCCTCTGTCCTCCTCGGGACAGGGCCAAGGGGCTACACCTTC,CASVLLGTGPRGYTF,TRBD1,-,TRBJ1-2,TRBV6-6
TGTGCCAGCAGAATTAGCGGGAGCGATGAGCAGTTCTTC,CASRISGSDEQFF,TRBD2,-,TRBJ2-1,TRBV7-2
TGCAGCGTTGCTGACAGCACAGACTCCTATGGCTACACCTTC,CSVADSTDSYGYTF,-,once,TRBJ1-2,TRBV29-1
TGTGCCAGCTCACCGGCGGGGGCCACTGAAGCTTTCTTT,CASSPAGATEAFF,-,few,TRBJ1-1,TRBV18
TGTGCCAGCAGCCCTACGTCAACAGGGCCCTACGAGCAGTACTTC,CASSPTSTGPYEQYF,-,-,TRBJ2-7,TRBV7-3
TGTGCCAGCAGTTTGGGGGGGCGCGATGGCTACACCTTC,CASSLGGRDGYTF,-,-,TRBJ1-2,TRBV28
TGTGCCAGCAGCGATCTGGGCGGGAGGGGTACCGGGGAGCTGTTTTTT,CASSDLGGRGTGELFF,TRBD2,-,TRBJ2-2,TRBV4-2
TGTGCCAGCAGCACCCAGGGATCCTACGAGCAGTACTTC,CASSTQGSYEQYF,-,-,TRBJ2-7,TRBV7-9
TGTGCCAGCAGCTCCCTCTCGGGCAGCTACAATGAGCAGTTCTTC,CASSSLSGSYNEQFF,-,-,TRBJ2-1,TRBV11-3
TGTGCCTGGAGTCCCTCGGGGGGCTTCTCGGTGTTTTTT,CAWSPSGGFSVFF,-,-,TRBJ1-4,TRBV30